The next 21 T cell receptor beta chains were all read from a single sample in a study of T cells in Graves' hyperthyroidism and ophthalmopathy. TCR beta CDR3 regions were amplified from RNA transcripts. RT-PCR in the first round (using the HTBI primer set) targeted the TCR CDR3. Using its own MiXCR run on the multiplex PCR reads, TCRdb lists one record per CDR3 protein. In the table there are a few hundred thousand distinct CDR3 sequences, about a sixth of which are singletons. The material sequenced was blood. The receptor source for this set is a woman in her 30s with Graves' hyperthyroidism.

The table lists this clonotype with a few counts. V usage is TRBV7-9 and J usage is TRBJ2-2; 9 nucleotides match TRBD2. Looked up from germline, CDR1 is SEHNR and CDR2 is FQNEAQ (reference sequence). The CDR3 is 16 residues long. With 5 bases clipped from V and 3 bases from J, the junction kept 7 bases outside the gene matches. CDR3 residues: CASSPPGLAHTGELFF. The CDR3 DNA reads TGTGCCAGCAGCCCCCCCGGACTAGCGCACACCGGGGAGCTGTTTTTT.

Of note for this clonotype: A much larger clone lies one base from this, so it may be a read error. This sequence joins TRBV12-3 or TRBV12-4 and TRBJ1-1, with D tentatively TRBD1 (6 bases). The V end lost 6 bases, the J end lost 7 bases, and 27 bases lay between the germline ends. The CDR3 length is 17 residues. CDR3 sequence reads: CASRPLRGGLGDIEAFF. The CDR3 DNA is TGTGCCAGCAGGCCTTTAAGGGGGGGGCTTGGGGACATTGAAGCTTTCTTT.

On this clonotype: A read error may be the cause here, since a much bigger clone is one base away. The chain joins TRBV2 to TRBJ2-5; D unclear. The CDR3 is 12 amino acids. The germline V gene has CDR1 SNHLY and CDR2 FYNNEI. The CDR3 here is CAGSEGQETQYF. In DNA, the CDR3 is TGTGCCGGCAGTGAAGGACAAGAGACCCAGTACTTC.

The sample holds a few counts of this clonotype. The V gene is TRBV7-9, the J gene TRBJ2-1, with 10 bases that match TRBD2. The CDR3 contains 18 residues. Per the germline V gene, CDR1 is SEHNR and CDR2 is FQNEAQ (reference sequence). J gave up 8 bases and V 2 bases, and 15 bases lay outside the gene matches. This CDR3 reads CASSLISSSGRYSDEQFF. The DNA of the CDR3 is TGTGCCAGCAGCTTAATTTCTTCTAGCGGGAGATACAGTGATGAGCAGTTCTTC.

The chain links TRBV4-1 to TRBJ2-2; perhaps TRBD1 as D (6 bases). The CDR3 is 15 amino acids. Germline lookup yields CDR1 MGHRA and CDR2 YSYEKL. Trimming pared 1 base from V and 4 bases from J, leaving 10 bases between. The CDR3 DNA reads as TGCGCCAGCAGCCAAGTGGGACACCCCACCGGGGAGCTGTTTTTT. It translates to CASSQVGHPTGELFF.

Only a few counts were recorded for this clonotype. CDR3 nucleotide sequence: TGTGCCAGCAGCCAAGGGCAGGGATTCACTGGAAACACCATATATTTT. Translating it yields CASSQGQGFTGNTIYF. The chain employs TRBV3-1 and TRBJ1-3; D might be TRBD1 (5 bases). CDR3 length: 16 amino acids. Per the germline V gene, CDR1 is LGHDT and CDR2 is YNNKEL (reference sequence). Trimming took 1 base from V and 2 from J, leaving 12 bases between them.

The J gene is TRBJ2-1, the V gene TRBV20-1; D could derive from TRBD1 or TRBD2 (5 bases each). This CDR3 contains 13 residues. Germline loops: CDR1 DFQATT, CDR2 SNEGSKA (reference sequence). V lost 4 bases and J 7 bases, leaving 14 bases between the germline ends. CDR3 sequence: CSATELGVNEQFF. The CDR3, as DNA: TGCAGTGCTACCGAACTAGGGGTAAATGAGCAGTTCTTC.

At least ten counts were recorded for this clonotype. The V and J genes are TRBV7-9 and TRBJ1-3, with TRBD1 matching 7 bases. The J segment lost 4 bases and the V segment lost 6 bases, leaving 9 bases of the junction unmatched. Germline-derived CDR1 and CDR2 are SEHNR and FQNEAQ (reference sequence). The CDR3 is 15 residues long. CDR3 amino acids: CASRATGTEGNTIYF. CDR3 sequence (DNA): TGTGCCAGCAGGGCGACCGGGACAGAAGGAAACACCATATATTTT.

Many counts were recorded for this clonotype. The J gene is TRBJ2-1, the V gene TRBV20-1; D ambiguous. Germline V CDR1 and CDR2: DFQATT, SNEGSKA (reference sequence). The CDR3 length is 13 residues. V shed 0 bases and J shed 4 bases, with 7 bases lying between them. This CDR3 is CSAREGSYNEQFF. DNA of the CDR3: TGCAGTGCTAGAGAGGGTAGTTACAATGAGCAGTTCTTC.

The chain recombines TRBV19 with TRBJ2-3; maybe TRBD2 (5 bases). The length of the CDR3 is 12 residues. Per the germline V gene, CDR1 is LNHDA and CDR2 is SQIVND (reference sequence). V was pared by 3 bases and J by 5 bases, with 6 bases between. CDR3 protein: CASSIEGDTQYF. The CDR3 nucleotides read TGTGCCAGTAGTATCGAGGGAGATACGCAGTATTTT.

This clonotype appeared many times. V usage is TRBV12-3 or TRBV12-4 and J usage is TRBJ2-1, with D possibly matching TRBD1 (6 bases). The CDR3 is 14 amino acids. The V end was cut by 5 bases, the J end by 4 bases, with 12 bases between. The CDR3 nucleotides read TGTGCCAGCAGTCCGACACAGGGATACAATGAGCAGTTCTTC. Residues: CASSPTQGYNEQFF.

This clonotype was seen repeatedly, ten times or more. CDR3 coding DNA: TGTGCCAGCAGTTGGGACTCTGGAAACACCATATATTTT. Encoded protein: CASSWDSGNTIYF. The chain carries TRBV12-3 or TRBV12-4 and TRBJ1-3; D is undetermined. Trimming stripped 4 bases from V and 0 bases from J, with 4 bases between. This CDR3 region has 13 residues.

This clonotype was picked up many times. The CDR3 sequence is CASSPSGGSTDTQYF. The CDR3 DNA reads TGCGCCAGCTCCCCCTCTGGCGGGAGCACAGATACGCAGTATTTT. V and J are TRBV5-1 and TRBJ2-3, with a weak D call TRBD2 (5 bases). The CDR3 runs 15 residues. Trimming removed 7 bases from V and 0 bases from J, with 15 bases in between. Germline loops: CDR1 SGHRS, CDR2 YFSETQ.

The rearrangement uses TRBV3-1 and TRBJ2-3; 8 nucleotides agree with TRBD1. There are 15 residues in the CDR3. The V segment lost 2 bases and the J segment 4 bases; nucleotides outside the gene matches: 5. In germline, CDR1 is LGHDT, CDR2 YNNKEL (reference sequence). The CDR3 DNA is TGTGCCAGCAGCCAACCTCAGGGGGCGGCAGATACGCAGTATTTT. This translates into CASSQPQGAADTQYF.

In its sample, this clonotype was seen many times. The rearrangement uses TRBV28 and TRBJ2-5, with 7 bases aligning to TRBD1. The CDR3 covers 13 residues. The V gene end was trimmed by 5 bases and the J gene end by 1 base; junction bases not matched to a gene: 1. Germline CDR1 and CDR2: MDHEN and SYDVKM. CDR3 nucleotide sequence: TGTGCCAGCAGTGGGACAGCCCAAGAGACCCAGTACTTC. Its translation: CASSGTAQETQYF.

In its sample, this clonotype was seen a few times. J is TRBJ2-7 and V is TRBV30; TRBD1 is a possible D gene (5 bases). Germline CDR1 reads GTSNPN; CDR2 reads SVGIG (reference sequence). CDR3 length: 15 amino acids. V dropped 2 bases and J dropped 5 bases, with 19 bases sitting between them. CDR3 sequence (DNA): TGTGCCTGGAGTCGCCCTAGAGCAGGGATTCACGAGCAGTACTTC. This sequence encodes CAWSRPRAGIHEQYF.

This clonotype was seen at least ten times. The CDR3 nucleotides read TGCGCCAGCAAACTAGCGGCGAACACCGGGGAGCTGTTTTTT. Its protein product is CASKLAANTGELFF. The J gene is TRBJ2-2, the V gene TRBV5-1; 8 bases map to TRBD2. The V gene end was trimmed by 6 bases and the J gene end by 0 bases; junction bases not matched to a gene: 1. Per the germline V gene, CDR1 is SGHRS and CDR2 is YFSETQ. This CDR3 region has 14 residues.

This clonotype was found many times. CDR3 nucleotide sequence: TGTGCCAGCAGCGGAGGCGGTGGACCGGGTCCCAATGAGCAGTTCTTC. Translated, it gives CASSGGGGPGPNEQFF. The chain has TRBV7-2 and TRBJ2-1, with a possible D match to TRBD2 (5 bases). The CDR3 runs to 16 residues. The germline CDR1 and CDR2 sequences are SGHTA and FQGNSA. Deletions cut 5 bases from V and 6 bases from J, with 20 bases between.

This clonotype has just a few counts. This may come from a read error, since a much larger clone is one base off. The chain links TRBV30 to TRBJ2-1, with D hard to call. V shed 3 bases and J shed 8 bases, with 11 bases lying between them. This CDR3 region has 12 residues. Looked up from germline, CDR1 is GTSNPN and CDR2 is SVGIG (reference sequence). The CDR3 sequence is CAWRGINDEQFF. Here the CDR3 DNA reads TGTGCCTGGAGGGGGATAAACGATGAGCAGTTCTTC.

This clonotype has at least ten counts. The gene calls are TRBV20-1 and TRBJ2-7; D might be TRBD2 (6 bases). The CDR3 sequence is 12 residues long. The V gene lost 3 bases and the J gene lost 4 bases, with 10 bases spanning the gap. Germline V gene data show CDR1 as DFQATT and CDR2 as SNEGSKA (reference sequence). CDR3 sequence reads: CSASGSGYEQYF. The CDR3 DNA sequence: TGCAGTGCTAGCGGGAGCGGTTACGAGCAGTACTTC.

There are many counts of this clonotype. The chain has TRBV12-3 or TRBV12-4 and TRBJ2-7; the D gene could be TRBD1 or TRBD2 (5 bases each). This CDR3 is 14 amino acids long. V lost 3 bases to trimming and J lost 3 bases, with 12 bases between them. The CDR3 is CASSFQGEGYEQYF. CDR3 DNA: TGTGCCAGCAGTTTTCAGGGCGAGGGCTACGAGCAGTACTTC.